A single sample gave rise to the 16 T cell receptor beta chains below, sequenced in a study of cytomegalovirus exposure and HLA in healthy donors. PCR used 60 Vbeta primers and 13 Jbeta primers. Method: immunoSEQ multiplex PCR; TCRdb's copy keeps in-frame clones and lacks some. This sample yields 130,000 to 150,000 clones, of which around 9.6% are seen a single time; less than 2% belongs to the top ten. Material for sequencing was PBMCs. These receptors were collected from a male donor in good health and CMV-seronegative.

The chain has TRBV19 and TRBJ2-6; no reliable D call. The CDR3 contains 16 residues. V was cut by 0 bases and J by 2 bases, with 8 bases left in between. CDR1 is LNHDA and CDR2 is SQIVND in the germline V gene (reference sequence). This CDR3 is CASSIDPGPGANVLTF. The CDR3 bases are TGTGCCAGTAGTATAGATCCGGGTCCTGGGGCCAACGTCCTGACTTTC.

This clone was seen a handful of times. The CDR3 coding sequence is TGTGCCAGTAGTACCCTACCAGGGGGCTCCTACGAGCAGTACTTC. Translating it yields CASSTLPGGSYEQYF. The chain employs TRBV19 and TRBJ2-7; 7 bases map to TRBD1. V lost 4 bases to trimming and J lost 0 bases; unmatched junction nucleotides: 6. CDR3 size: 15 residues. Germline CDR1 LNHDA, CDR2 SQIVND (reference sequence).

This clone came up a few times. The rearrangement joins TRBV6-5 to TRBJ2-7; 7 bases map to TRBD1. Trimming cost V 6 bases and J 2 bases; bases outside gene matches: 1. The CDR3 is 12 amino acids. CDR1 is MNHEY, CDR2 SVGAGI, per germline. CDR3 coding DNA: TGTGCCAGCAGCACAGGGGCCTACGAGCAGTACTTC. Protein product: CASSTGAYEQYF.

The V call is TRBV15, the J call TRBJ1-2; 8 bases match TRBD1. V lost 4 bases, J lost 4 bases, and 8 bases stayed unmatched. Germline assignment: CDR1 LNHNV and CDR2 YYDKDF (reference sequence). The CDR3 has 15 residues. The CDR3 DNA reads TGTGCCACCAGCACCGCAGGGGGCCCCGGCTATGGCTACACCTTC. It specifies CATSTAGGPGYGYTF.

The rearrangement joins TRBV5-1 to TRBJ2-5; D is perhaps TRBD1 (5 bases). The last part of the DNA fits TRBJ2-7 better; the J call may be wrong. The CDR3 sequence is 14 residues long. The germline V gene encodes CDR1 SGHRS and CDR2 YFSETQ. The CDR3 region is CASSLAPGNYEQYF. The CDR3 DNA follows: TGCGCCAGCAGCTTGGCTCCAGGGAACTACGAGCAGTACTTC.

The chain combines TRBV27 with TRBJ1-5; D remains unclear. Trimming left V 8 bases short and J 4 bases short, with 15 bases between. The CDR3 contains 14 residues. Germline lookup yields CDR1 MNHEY and CDR2 SMNVEV (reference sequence). CDR3 coding DNA: TGTGCCAGCCGCTCGATTCATCGGAATCAGCCCCAGCATTTT. This translates into CASRSIHRNQPQHF.

The J gene is TRBJ2-1, the V gene TRBV27; possibly TRBD2 for D (6 bases). The CDR3 totals 14 residues. Germline CDR1 MNHEY, CDR2 SMNVEV (reference sequence). Deletions cut 4 bases from V and 10 bases from J, with 17 bases between. The DNA for the CDR3 is TGTGCCAGCAGTTCCCCCCTCGGGAGAAACGAGCAGTTCTTC. Its translation is CASSSPLGRNEQFF.

This clone has more than one count but fewer than ten. The gene calls are TRBV20-1 and TRBJ1-2, with D perhaps matching TRBD1 (6 bases). Germline V gene data show CDR1 as DFQATT and CDR2 as SNEGSKA (reference sequence). This CDR3 comprises 11 residues. V lost 6 bases, J lost 4 bases, and 9 bases lay in between. This chain's CDR3 is CSATGSYGYTF. The CDR3 nucleotides read TGCAGTGCGACAGGTTCCTATGGCTACACCTTC.

This clone was detected only a few times. The chain recombines TRBV19 with TRBJ2-1; TRBD1 is a possible D gene (5 bases). The CDR3 totals 14 residues. Germline V CDR1 and CDR2: LNHDA, SQIVND (reference sequence). V was trimmed by 7 bases and J by 2 bases, leaving 12 bases between them. The CDR3 loop is CASKGWGAYNEQFF. In DNA, the CDR3 is TGTGCCAGTAAGGGGTGGGGCGCCTACAATGAGCAGTTCTTC.

The chain employs TRBV18 and TRBJ1-2; D is unclear. V lost 1 base, J lost 5 bases, and 8 bases lay in between. The V gene's germline CDR1 is KGHSH and CDR2 LQKENI. This CDR3 has 13 residues. The CDR3: CASSPREKYGYTF. DNA of the CDR3: TGTGCCAGCTCACCACGGGAGAAATATGGCTACACCTTC.

The chain couples TRBV5-6 to TRBJ2-2, with 8 positions matching TRBD2. The germline V gene has CDR1 SGHDT and CDR2 YYEEEE. The CDR3 spans 17 residues. Trimming cost V 2 bases and J 2 bases; bases outside gene matches: 8. In DNA, the CDR3 is TGTGCCAGCAGCTTCTTCTCGGGGGGGTCTAACACCGGGGAGCTGTTTTTT. It yields the protein CASSFFSGGSNTGELFF. The complete variable domain, with remaining parts taken from reference TRBV5-6 and TRBJ2-2, reads DAGVTQSPTHLIKTRGQQVTLRCSPKSGHDTVSWYQQALGQGPQFIFQYYEEEERQRGNFPDRFSGHQFPNYSSELNVNALLLGDSALYLCASSFFSGGSNTGELFFGEGSRLTVL.

This clone was seen more than once but under ten times. This chain joins TRBV6-5 and TRBJ2-3; unclear D gene. This CDR3 is built from 15 residues. V was cut by 6 bases and J by 0 bases, with 13 bases left in between. CDR1 is MNHEY and CDR2 is SVGAGI in the germline V gene. CDR3 nucleotide sequence: TGTGCCAGCAGACCCAATAGCTTTAGCACAGATACGCAGTATTTT. Translated: CASRPNSFSTDTQYF.

This chain uses TRBV11-2 with TRBJ2-1; TRBD2 might be the D (5 bases). In germline, CDR1 is SGHAT, CDR2 FQNNGV. Trimming cost V 5 bases and J 2 bases, with 13 bases left between them. The CDR3 is made up of 15 amino acids. In nucleotides, the CDR3 is TGTGCCAGCAGCCCGATGGCGGGCCCCTACAATGAGCAGTTCTTC. Amino acid sequence: CASSPMAGPYNEQFF.

This clone occurred a few times. The genes are TRBV6-1 and TRBJ2-7, with a weak D call TRBD2 (7 bases). Trimming removed 6 bases from V and 1 base from J, with 16 bases in between. CDR3 size: 15 residues. CDR1 is MNHNS, CDR2 SASEGT, per germline. CDR3 loop: CASRVGGAGSYEQYF. CDR3 in DNA: TGTGCCAGCAGGGTGGGGGGGGCAGGGTCCTACGAGCAGTACTTC.

In this sample, this clone turned up a few times. The J gene is TRBJ1-2, the V gene TRBV19; D perhaps matches TRBD1 (5 bases). The CDR3 length is 11 residues. The germline CDR1 and CDR2 sequences are LNHDA and SQIVND (reference sequence). V was clipped by 9 bases and J by 4 bases, with 9 bases between them. The CDR3 sequence is CARDKSYGYTF. The DNA of the CDR3 is TGTGCCAGGGACAAGTCCTATGGCTACACCTTC.

The table lists this clone with a few counts. The chain has TRBV7-2 and TRBJ1-3; 7 bases are shared with TRBD1. With V trimmed by 5 bases and J by 0 bases, 7 bases remained unmatched. Germline CDR1 and CDR2: SGHTA and FQGNSA. The CDR3 covers 16 residues. The CDR3 sequence is CASSKETGPSGNTIYF. The CDR3 DNA reads as TGTGCCAGCAGCAAGGAGACAGGGCCCTCTGGAAACACCATATATTTT.